This T cell receptor (beta chain) was documented in a study of T cells expressing NK-cell markers. The CDR3 consists of 14 residues. Germline V gives CDR1 SGHDN, CDR2 FVKESK. TCRdb reprocessed the 5' RACE reads; each CDR3 protein has one entry and no DNA is given. The sample yields 300,000 to 450,000 distinct CDR3 sequences, of which the top ten take up 5.2%. This chain uses TRBV14 with TRBJ2-5; TCRdb's D call, TRBD2, is unchecked because there is no DNA. The receptor's source is a man between 18 and 69 years old in good health. The sequenced sample was blood T cells: a sorted CD56 or NKG2C T cell subset, CD4+ or CD8+ T cells, or bulk PBMC T cells (not recorded which). The CDR3 sequence is CASSQDERQETQYF.